Shown below are 3 T cell receptor beta chains from a single sample sequenced in a study of shared T cell receptors in the human thymus. Assay used: immunoSEQ multiplex PCR; TCRdb lists only in-frame clones, some missing. Found here are approximately 580,000 clones, 75% to 80% of them singletons; the top ten hold more than 0.01%. These data also formed part of another study, on human thymus T cells.

The sequencing sample was made of thymocytes. Receptors originate from a boy less than two years old with a congenital heart defect.

The chain employs TRBV5-4 and TRBJ2-3; possible D gene TRBD2, 6 bases. The V and J ends lost 0 bases and 6 bases respectively, with 11 bases between them. The CDR3 covers 14 residues. CDR1 is SGHNT, CDR2 YYREEE, per germline (reference sequence). The CDR3 region is CASSLDGSRDTQYF. DNA of the CDR3: TGTGCCAGCAGCTTGGACGGGAGTAGGGATACGCAGTATTTT.

The gene calls are TRBV15 and TRBJ1-1; D is possibly TRBD1 (6 bases). CDR3 size: 17 residues. V shed 1 base and J shed 5 bases, with 20 bases lying between them. Germline values: CDR1 LNHNV, CDR2 YYDKDF (reference sequence). CDR3 loop: CATSRGAPTGMLTEAFF. The CDR3 DNA is TGTGCCACCAGCAGAGGGGCCCCCACAGGGATGTTAACTGAAGCTTTCTTT. Complete variable domain (other parts from reference TRBV15 and TRBJ1-1): DAMVIQNPRYQVTQFGKPVTLSCSQTLNHNVMYWYQQKSSQAPKLLFHYYDKDFNNEADTPDNFQSRRPNTSFCFLDIRSPGLGDTAMYLCATSRGAPTGMLTEAFFGQGTRLTVV.

Comments on this clone: Other DNA variants within this sample encode the same CDR3. The chain couples TRBV6-6 to TRBJ2-7, with 9 nucleotides matching TRBD1. Per the germline V gene, CDR1 is MNHNY and CDR2 is SVGAGI (reference sequence). The V gene end was trimmed by 2 bases and the J gene end by 5 bases; junction bases not matched to a gene: 7. This CDR3 region has 15 residues. The CDR3: CASSYPTGGRDEQYF. DNA of the CDR3: TGTGCCAGCAGTTACCCAACAGGGGGCAGGGACGAGCAGTACTTC.